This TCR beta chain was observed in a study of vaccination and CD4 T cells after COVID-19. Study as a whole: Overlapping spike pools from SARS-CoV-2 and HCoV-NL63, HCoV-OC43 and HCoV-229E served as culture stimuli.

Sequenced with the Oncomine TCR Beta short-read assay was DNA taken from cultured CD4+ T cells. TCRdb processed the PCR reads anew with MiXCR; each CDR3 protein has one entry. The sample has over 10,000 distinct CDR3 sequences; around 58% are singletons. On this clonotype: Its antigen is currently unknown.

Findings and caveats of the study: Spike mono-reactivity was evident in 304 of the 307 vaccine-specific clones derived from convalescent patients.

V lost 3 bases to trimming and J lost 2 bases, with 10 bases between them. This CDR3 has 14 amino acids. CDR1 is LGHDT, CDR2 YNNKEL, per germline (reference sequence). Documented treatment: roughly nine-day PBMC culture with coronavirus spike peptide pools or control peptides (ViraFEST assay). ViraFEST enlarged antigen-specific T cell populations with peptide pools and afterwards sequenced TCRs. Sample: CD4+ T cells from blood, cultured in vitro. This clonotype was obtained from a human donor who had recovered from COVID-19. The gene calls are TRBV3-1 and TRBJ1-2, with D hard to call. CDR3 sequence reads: CASSHKPENYGYTF. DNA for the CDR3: TGTGCCAGCAGCCACAAACCAGAGAACTATGGCTACACCTTC.